This T cell receptor beta chain was sequenced in a study of beta chain features in type 1 diabetes. The table lists this clone with a few counts. The CDR3 consists of 14 residues. Germline V CDR1 and CDR2: SGHDN, FVKESK. V was trimmed by 4 bases and J by 8 bases, leaving 17 bases between them. Heparinised blood was drawn once per donor, averaging around 120 mL. Every bit of the isolated RNA underwent reverse transcription, so sequencing read expressed TCRB transcripts. The method was immunoSEQ multiplex PCR; TCRdb's version includes in-frame clones alone and lacks a portion of them. Among around 300,000 clones listed, about 7.8% were seen once.

This sequence joins TRBV14 and TRBJ1-2; no clear D. The specimen was central memory CD4+ T cells from blood. This clonotype originated in a woman under 30 in good health. The CDR3 reads CASSLSRMRGGYTF. In DNA form, the CDR3 reads TGTGCCAGCAGCCTTTCCCGTATGCGAGGGGGCTACACCTTC.